Below are 10 T cell receptor beta chains sequenced from a single sample in a study of shared clonotypes between healthy human individuals (dated by TCRdb to the early 2020s). The library was built by means of the immunoSEQ multiplex PCR assay. Drawn from immuneACCESS, this table holds only the in-frame rearrangements with V and J called that TCRdb kept. Clones are partly lost; checked studies trace under half to an unresolved V gene and leave the rest unexplained. This sample is represented by approximately 1.1 million clones; about 80% of them were singletons. The biggest ten clones account for approximately 0.52% of the sample. Sequenced material: memory CD4+ T cells from PBMCs. The cell subset or site label, as the study defines it: CD45RA-negative fraction. The receptors were gathered from a man aged 18 to 30 in good health. Some clones in this sample may be carry-over from other donors' samples.

This clone has only one observation. This chain uses TRBV4-3 with TRBJ2-3, with 14 bases identical to TRBD2. The germline V gene encodes CDR1 LGHNA and CDR2 YSLEER. The CDR3 totals 16 residues. Trimming at V came to 1 base and at J to 11 bases, leaving 8 bases not matched to a gene. This CDR3 reads CASSQGPGTSGSMQYF. The CDR3 coding sequence is TGCGCCAGCAGCCAAGGCCCCGGGACTAGCGGGAGTATGCAGTATTTT.

With respect to this clone: A much larger clone differs from this one at a single base, so this may be a read error. The V call is TRBV28, the J call TRBJ2-4, with D perhaps TRBD1 or TRBD2 (5 bases each). Germline V lookup: CDR1 MDHEN, CDR2 SYDVKM. This CDR3 region has 14 residues. V shed 6 bases and J shed 0 bases, with 9 bases lying between them. CDR3 region: CASSWGIAKNIQYF. CDR3 nucleotides: TGTGCCAGCAGCTGGGGGATAGCCAAAAACATTCAGTACTTC.

This clone was found a few times. At the DNA level, this CDR3 is encoded by other sequences in the same sample as well. CDR3 residues: CASSLKGGRAYNEQFF. The CDR3, as DNA: TGTGCCAGCAGTTTAAAAGGCGGGAGGGCTTACAATGAGCAGTTCTTC. V is TRBV27 and J is TRBJ2-1; 9 bases map to TRBD2. Germline V gene sequence: CDR1 MNHEY, CDR2 SMNVEV (reference sequence). With 2 bases clipped from V and 4 bases from J, the junction kept 6 bases outside the gene matches. This CDR3 is built from 16 residues.

The chain joins TRBV20-1 to TRBJ1-2, with unresolved D. V lost 1 base and J 8 bases, leaving 8 bases between the germline ends. Germline V gene sequence: CDR1 DFQATT, CDR2 SNEGSKA (reference sequence). The CDR3 is 11 amino acids. Written as DNA, the CDR3 is TGCAGTGCTAGAGGGGGTTGGGGCTACACCTTC. It is translated as CSARGGWGYTF.

This chain connects TRBV5-1 to TRBJ2-1; D is possibly TRBD2 (7 bases). Germline lookup yields CDR1 SGHRS and CDR2 YFSETQ. V was trimmed by 4 bases and J by 3 bases, leaving 14 bases between them. This CDR3 comprises 15 residues. The CDR3 DNA is TGCGCCAGCAGCGCCGGGGGGCGGGGCTACAATGAGCAGTTCTTC. Protein: CASSAGGRGYNEQFF.

The rearrangement links TRBV7-2 to TRBJ2-7; the D is unclear. V shed 5 bases and J shed 6 bases, with 17 bases lying between them. Germline CDR1 is SGHTA and CDR2 is FQGNSA. This CDR3 is built from 14 residues. CDR3 region: CASSRQPIPSEQYF. DNA for the CDR3: TGTGCCAGCAGCAGGCAGCCCATCCCTAGCGAGCAGTACTTC. Together with reference TRBV7-2 and TRBJ2-7, the CDR3 gives the full variable domain: GAGVSQSPSNKVTEKGKDVELRCDPISGHTALYWYRQSLGQGLEFLIYFQGNSAPDKSGLPSDRFSAERTGGSVSTLTIQRTQQEDSAVYLCASSRQPIPSEQYFGPGTRLTVT.

In regard to this clone: Distinct nucleotide sequences in the sample also encode this CDR3. CDR3 DNA sequence: TGTGCCAGCAGTTTGAGACAAAGCAATCAGCCCCAGCATTTT. Its translation: CASSLRQSNQPQHF. V is TRBV28 and J is TRBJ1-5; D gene uncertain. Trimming removed 3 bases at V and 1 base at J, with 7 bases between. This CDR3 comprises 14 residues. Looked up from germline, CDR1 is MDHEN and CDR2 is SYDVKM.

Turning to this clone: Other DNA sequences from this sample encode an identical CDR3 as well. The chain links TRBV9 to TRBJ1-1; tentative D call: TRBD1 (6 bases). The CDR3 extends over 14 amino acids. V shed 0 bases and J shed 2 bases, with 8 bases lying between them. Germline-derived CDR1 and CDR2 are SGDLS and YYNGEE. The CDR3 spells CASSVGTANTEAFF. CDR3 nucleotide sequence: TGTGCCAGCAGCGTAGGGACAGCTAACACTGAAGCTTTCTTT.

Notes on this clone: Other DNA sequences of this sample code for an identical CDR3. V is TRBV5-1 and J is TRBJ2-2; D call uncertain. Germline CDR1 reads SGHRS; CDR2 reads YFSETQ. V lost 3 bases and J 0 bases, leaving 3 bases between the germline ends. CDR3 length: 13 amino acids. CDR3 nucleotides: TGCGCCAGCAGCTCGTCGAACACCGGGGAGCTGTTTTTT. It yields the protein CASSSSNTGELFF.

Note on this clone: One end of the junction varies from germline; a read error may be responsible. This sequence joins TRBV7-8 and TRBJ2-7, with D uncertain. Germline CDR1 reads SGHVS; CDR2 reads FQNEAQ. The CDR3 has 13 amino acids. The CDR3 protein is CASSQSEVRPSSF. DNA for the CDR3: TGTGCCAGCAGCCAATCCGAGGTCAGGCCGAGCTCCTTC. The full variable domain, rest sourced from reference TRBV7-8 and TRBJ2-7, is GAGVSQSPRYKVAKRGQDVALRCDPISGHVSLFWYQQALGQGPEFLTYFQNEAQLDKSGLPSDRFFAERPEGSVSTLKIQRTQQEDSAVYLCASSQSEVRPSSFGPGTRLTVT.